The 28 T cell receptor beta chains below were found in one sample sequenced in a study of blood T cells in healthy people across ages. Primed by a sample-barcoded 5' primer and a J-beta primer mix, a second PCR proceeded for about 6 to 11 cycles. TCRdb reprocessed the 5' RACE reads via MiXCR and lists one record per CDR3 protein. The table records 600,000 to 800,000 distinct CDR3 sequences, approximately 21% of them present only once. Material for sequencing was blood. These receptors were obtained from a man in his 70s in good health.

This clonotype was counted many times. CDR3 in amino acids: CASKKTGTGDEQYF. The CDR3 nucleotides read TGTGCCAGCAAGAAGACAGGGACAGGGGACGAGCAGTACTTC. V is TRBV2 and J is TRBJ2-7, with TRBD1 matching over 10 bases. Germline V lookup: CDR1 SNHLY, CDR2 FYNNEI. CDR3 length: 14 residues. The J segment lost 5 bases and the V segment lost 7 bases, leaving 8 bases of the junction unmatched.

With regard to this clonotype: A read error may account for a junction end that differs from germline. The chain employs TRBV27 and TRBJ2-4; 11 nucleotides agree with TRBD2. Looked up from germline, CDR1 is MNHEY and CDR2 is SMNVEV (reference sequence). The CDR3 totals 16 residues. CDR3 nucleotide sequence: TGTGCCAGCAGTCCAGATAGCGGGAGGGCGGGAAACATTCAATACTTC. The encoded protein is CASSPDSGRAGNIQYF.

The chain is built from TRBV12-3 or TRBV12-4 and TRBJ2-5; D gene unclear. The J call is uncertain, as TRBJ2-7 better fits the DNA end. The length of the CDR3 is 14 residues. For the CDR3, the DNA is TGTGCCAGCAGTTTAGGGGCTAGTTACTTCGAGCAGTACTTC. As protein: CASSLGASYFEQYF.

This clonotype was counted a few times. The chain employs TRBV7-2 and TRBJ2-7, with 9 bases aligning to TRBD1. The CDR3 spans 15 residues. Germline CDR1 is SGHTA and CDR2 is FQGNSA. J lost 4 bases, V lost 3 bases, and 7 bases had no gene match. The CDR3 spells CASSLLGQGYYEQYF. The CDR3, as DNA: TGTGCCAGCAGCTTGTTGGGACAGGGATATTACGAGCAGTACTTC.

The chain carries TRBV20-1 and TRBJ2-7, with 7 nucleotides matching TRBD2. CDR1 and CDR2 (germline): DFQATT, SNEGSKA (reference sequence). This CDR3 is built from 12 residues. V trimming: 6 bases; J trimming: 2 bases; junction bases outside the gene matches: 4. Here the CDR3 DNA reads TGCAGTGCCGAGGGACTAACCTACGAGCAGTACTTC. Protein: CSAEGLTYEQYF.

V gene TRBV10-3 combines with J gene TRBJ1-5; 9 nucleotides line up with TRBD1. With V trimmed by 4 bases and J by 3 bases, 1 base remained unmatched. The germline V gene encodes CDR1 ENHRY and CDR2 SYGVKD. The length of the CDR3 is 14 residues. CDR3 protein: CAISGTGANQPQHF. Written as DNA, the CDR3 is TGTGCCATCAGTGGGACAGGGGCCAATCAGCCCCAGCATTTT.

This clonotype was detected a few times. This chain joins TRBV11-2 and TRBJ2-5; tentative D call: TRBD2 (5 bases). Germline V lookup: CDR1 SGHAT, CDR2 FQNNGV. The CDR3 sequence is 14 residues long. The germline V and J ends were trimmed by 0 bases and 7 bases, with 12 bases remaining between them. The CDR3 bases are TGTGCCAGCAGCTTAGATGAGGGTCGAGGGACCCAGTACTTC. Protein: CASSLDEGRGTQYF.

The CDR3 here is CASSRLPTGTGSNTEAFF. CDR3 bases: TGTGCCAGCAGCCGATTACCTACAGGGACTGGATCGAACACTGAAGCTTTCTTT. The chain links TRBV3-1 to TRBJ1-1; possibly TRBD1 for D (6 bases). V lost 4 bases to trimming and J lost 1 base, with 22 bases between them. From germline, CDR1 is LGHDT and CDR2 YNNKEL (reference sequence). This CDR3 is 18 amino acids long. The full variable domain, rest sourced from reference TRBV3-1 and TRBJ1-1, is DTAVSQTPKYLVTQMGNDKSIKCEQNLGHDTMYWYKQDSKKFLKIMFSYNNKELIINETVPNRFSPKSPDKAHLNLHINSLELGDSAVYFCASSRLPTGTGSNTEAFFGQGTRLTVV.

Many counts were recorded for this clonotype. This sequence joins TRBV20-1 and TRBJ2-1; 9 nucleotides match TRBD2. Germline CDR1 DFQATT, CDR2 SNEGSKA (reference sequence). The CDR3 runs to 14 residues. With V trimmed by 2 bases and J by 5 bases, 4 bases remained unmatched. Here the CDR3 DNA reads TGCAGTGCTAGAAGGCGGGAGGGCCACAATGAGCAGTTCTTC. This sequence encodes CSARRREGHNEQFF.

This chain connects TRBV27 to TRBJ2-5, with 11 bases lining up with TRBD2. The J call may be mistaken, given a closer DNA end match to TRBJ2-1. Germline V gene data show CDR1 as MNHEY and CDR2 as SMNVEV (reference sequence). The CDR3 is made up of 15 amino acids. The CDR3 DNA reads TGTGCCAGCAGTCCCCGATTAGCGGGAGGGGGTGAGCAGTTCTTC. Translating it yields CASSPRLAGGGEQFF.

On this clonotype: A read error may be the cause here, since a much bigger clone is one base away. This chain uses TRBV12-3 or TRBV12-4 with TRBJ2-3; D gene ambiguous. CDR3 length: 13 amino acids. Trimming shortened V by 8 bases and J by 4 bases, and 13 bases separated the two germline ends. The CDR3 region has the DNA TGTGCCAGCTCGGGTATGCAGGCAGATACGCAGTATTTT. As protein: CASSGMQADTQYF.

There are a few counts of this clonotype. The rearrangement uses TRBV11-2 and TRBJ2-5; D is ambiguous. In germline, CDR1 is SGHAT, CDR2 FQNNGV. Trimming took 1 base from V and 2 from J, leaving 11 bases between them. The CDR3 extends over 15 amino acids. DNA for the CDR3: TGTGCCAGCAGCTTAGGGAATGGGGATCAAGAGACCCAGTACTTC. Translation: CASSLGNGDQETQYF.

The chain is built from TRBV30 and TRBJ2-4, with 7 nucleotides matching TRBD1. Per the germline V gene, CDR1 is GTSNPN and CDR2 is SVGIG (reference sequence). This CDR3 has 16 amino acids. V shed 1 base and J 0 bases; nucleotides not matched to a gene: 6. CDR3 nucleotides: TGTGCCTGGAGTGAGGGTAGGGGGCTAGCCAAAAACATTCAGTACTTC. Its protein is CAWSEGRGLAKNIQYF. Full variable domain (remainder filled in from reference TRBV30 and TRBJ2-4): SQTIHQWPATLVQPVGSPLSLECTVEGTSNPNLYWYRQAAGRGLQLLFYSVGIGQISSEVPQNLSASRPQDRQFILSSKKLLLSDSGFYLCAWSEGRGLAKNIQYFGAGTRLSVL.

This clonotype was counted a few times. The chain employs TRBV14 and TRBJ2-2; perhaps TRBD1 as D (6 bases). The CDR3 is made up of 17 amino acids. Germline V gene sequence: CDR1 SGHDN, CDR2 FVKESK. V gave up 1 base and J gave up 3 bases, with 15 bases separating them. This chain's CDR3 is CASSQVSQDSYTGELFF. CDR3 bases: TGTGCCAGCAGCCAAGTGAGCCAGGACAGTTACACCGGGGAGCTGTTTTTT. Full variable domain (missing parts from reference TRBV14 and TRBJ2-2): EAGVTQFPSHSVIEKGQTVTLRCDPISGHDNLYWYRRVMGKEIKFLLHFVKESKQDESGMPNNRFLAERTGGTYSTLKVQPAELEDSGVYFCASSQVSQDSYTGELFFGEGSRLTVL.

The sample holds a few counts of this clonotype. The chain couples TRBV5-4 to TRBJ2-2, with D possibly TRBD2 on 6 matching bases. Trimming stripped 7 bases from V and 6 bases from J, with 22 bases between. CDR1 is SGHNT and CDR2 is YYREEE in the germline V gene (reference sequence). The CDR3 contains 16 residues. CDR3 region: CASHGGGRWIPGELFF. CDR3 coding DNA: TGTGCCAGCCACGGTGGGGGGAGGTGGATCCCCGGGGAGCTGTTTTTT.

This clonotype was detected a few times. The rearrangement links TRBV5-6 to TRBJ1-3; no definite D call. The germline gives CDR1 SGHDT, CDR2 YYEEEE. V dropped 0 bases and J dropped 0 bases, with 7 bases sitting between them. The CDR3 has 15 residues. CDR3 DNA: TGTGCCAGCAGCTTGGATGGAGACTCTGGAAACACCATATATTTT. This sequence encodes CASSLDGDSGNTIYF. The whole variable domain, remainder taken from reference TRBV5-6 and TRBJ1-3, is DAGVTQSPTHLIKTRGQQVTLRCSPKSGHDTVSWYQQALGQGPQFIFQYYEEEERQRGNFPDRFSGHQFPNYSSELNVNALLLGDSALYLCASSLDGDSGNTIYFGEGSWLTVV.

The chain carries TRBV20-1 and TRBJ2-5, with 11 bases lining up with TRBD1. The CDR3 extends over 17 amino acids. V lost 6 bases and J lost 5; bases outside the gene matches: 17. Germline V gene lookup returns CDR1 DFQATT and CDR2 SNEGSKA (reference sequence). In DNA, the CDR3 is TGCAGTGCGAATTCGGATACCGGGACAGGGGGTTATGAGACCCAGTACTTC. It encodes CSANSDTGTGGYETQYF.

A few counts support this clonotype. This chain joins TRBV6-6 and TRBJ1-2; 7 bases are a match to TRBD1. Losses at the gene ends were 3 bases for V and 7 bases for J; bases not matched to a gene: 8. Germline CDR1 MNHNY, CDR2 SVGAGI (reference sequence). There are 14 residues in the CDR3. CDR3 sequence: CASSYRAAGGGYTF. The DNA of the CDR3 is TGTGCCAGCAGTTATCGTGCCGCAGGGGGTGGCTACACCTTC.

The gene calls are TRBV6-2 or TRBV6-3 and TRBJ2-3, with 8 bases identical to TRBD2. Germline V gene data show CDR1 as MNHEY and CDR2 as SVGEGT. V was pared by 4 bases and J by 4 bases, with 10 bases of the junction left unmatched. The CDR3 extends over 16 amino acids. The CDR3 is CASSSTSGGQSDTQYF. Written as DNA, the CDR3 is TGTGCCAGCAGTTCAACTAGCGGTGGGCAGTCAGATACGCAGTATTTT.

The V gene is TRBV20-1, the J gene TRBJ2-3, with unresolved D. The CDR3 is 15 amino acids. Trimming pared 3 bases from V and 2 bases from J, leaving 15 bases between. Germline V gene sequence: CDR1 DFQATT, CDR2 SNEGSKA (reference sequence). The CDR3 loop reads CSASEDRIYTDTQYF. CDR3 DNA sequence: TGCAGTGCTAGTGAGGACCGGATTTACACAGATACGCAGTATTTT.

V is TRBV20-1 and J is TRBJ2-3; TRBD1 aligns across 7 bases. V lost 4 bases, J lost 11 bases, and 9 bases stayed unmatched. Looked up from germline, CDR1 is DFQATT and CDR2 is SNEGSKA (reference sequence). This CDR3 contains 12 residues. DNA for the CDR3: TGCAGTGCTAATCCGACAGGGAACCAGCAGTATTTT. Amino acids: CSANPTGNQQYF.

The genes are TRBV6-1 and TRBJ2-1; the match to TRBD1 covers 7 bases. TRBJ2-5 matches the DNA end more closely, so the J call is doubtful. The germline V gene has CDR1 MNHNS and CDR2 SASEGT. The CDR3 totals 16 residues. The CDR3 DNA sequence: TGTGCCAGCAGTAAGGGGGCAGACAGAGGGGAGGAGACCCAGTACTTC. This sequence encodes CASSKGADRGEETQYF.

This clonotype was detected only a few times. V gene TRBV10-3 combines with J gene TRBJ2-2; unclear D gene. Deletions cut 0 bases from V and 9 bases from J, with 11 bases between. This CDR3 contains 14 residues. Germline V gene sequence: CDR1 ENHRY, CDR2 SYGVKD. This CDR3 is CAISESGPHRELFF. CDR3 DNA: TGTGCCATCAGTGAGTCAGGCCCCCACCGGGAGCTGTTTTTT.

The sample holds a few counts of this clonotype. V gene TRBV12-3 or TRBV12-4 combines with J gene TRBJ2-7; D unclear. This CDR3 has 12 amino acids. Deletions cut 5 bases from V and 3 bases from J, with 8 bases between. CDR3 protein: CASSGIDYEQYF. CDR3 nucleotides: TGTGCCAGCAGTGGAATAGACTACGAGCAGTACTTC.

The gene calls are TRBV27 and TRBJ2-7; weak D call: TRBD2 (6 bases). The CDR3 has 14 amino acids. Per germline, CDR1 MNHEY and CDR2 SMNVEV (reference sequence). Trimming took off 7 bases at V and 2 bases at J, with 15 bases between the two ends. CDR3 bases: TGTGCCAGCAATTTCGGCGGGGATACCTACGAGCAGTACTTC. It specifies CASNFGGDTYEQYF.

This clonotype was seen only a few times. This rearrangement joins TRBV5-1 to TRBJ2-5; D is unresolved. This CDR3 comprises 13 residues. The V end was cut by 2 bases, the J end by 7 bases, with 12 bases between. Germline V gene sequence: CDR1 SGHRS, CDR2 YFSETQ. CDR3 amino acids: CASSLPGVLTQYF. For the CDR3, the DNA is TGCGCCAGCAGCTTACCCGGAGTATTGACCCAGTACTTC.

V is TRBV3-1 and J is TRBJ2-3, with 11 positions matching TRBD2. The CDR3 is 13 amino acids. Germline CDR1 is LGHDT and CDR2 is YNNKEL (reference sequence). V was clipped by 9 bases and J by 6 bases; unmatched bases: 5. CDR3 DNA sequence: TGTGCCAGTTGTACTAGCGGGAGCGATACGCAGTATTTT. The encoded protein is CASCTSGSDTQYF.

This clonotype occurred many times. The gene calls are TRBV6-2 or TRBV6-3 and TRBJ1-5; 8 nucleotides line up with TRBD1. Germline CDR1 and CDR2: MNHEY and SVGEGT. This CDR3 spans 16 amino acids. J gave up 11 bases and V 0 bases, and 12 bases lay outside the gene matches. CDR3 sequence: CASSYSMGQAQGTQHF. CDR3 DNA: TGTGCCAGCAGTTACTCAATGGGACAGGCCCAAGGTACCCAGCATTTT.